This T cell receptor (beta chain) was recovered during a study of Ad26.COV2.S vaccination and SARS-CoV-2 variants. Broader study findings: Among vaccine recipients, spike-specific TCR breadth exceeded that of placebo recipients. Non-spike TCR breadth did not differ much between vaccine and placebo recipients.

Details on this clone: The antigen remains undetermined.

Sequencing used immunoSEQ multiplex PCR; TCRdb keeps in-frame clones, though not all of them. The sample records about 350,000 clones, 92% being singletons. This CDR3 has 15 residues. Germline lookup yields CDR1 SGHAT and CDR2 FQNNGV. V lost 1 base and J lost 2, with 11 bases in between. The source is a human donor who had recovered from COVID-19. The input for sequencing was peripheral blood, taken after recovery from COVID-19. The rearrangement joins TRBV11-2 to TRBJ1-1; the D gene is possibly TRBD1 (6 bases). In nucleotides, the CDR3 is TGTGCCAGCAGCTTAGCGGGGGGCCCTAACACTGAAGCTTTCTTT. It is translated as CASSLAGGPNTEAFF.